Listed below are T cell receptor beta chains from one sample, sequenced in a study of monozygotic twins with inflammatory bowel disease. For each CDR3 protein, TCRdb gives one entry from its re-call of the 5' RACE reads, without DNA. The sample totals approximately 200,000 distinct CDR3 sequences. The sample comprised blood. The receptors here all came from a human donor with ulcerative colitis or Crohn's disease, or a healthy co-twin of an affected twin (not recorded which). CDR3s include the opening cysteine and the closing phenylalanine or tryptophan.

V gene: TRBV5-4
J gene: TRBJ1-2
CDR3 protein: CASRWTGRDGYTF

V gene: TRBV6-5
J gene: TRBJ1-3
CDR3 protein: CASSLREDSGNTIYF

V gene: TRBV19
J gene: TRBJ2-3
CDR3 protein: CASSGDGDTQYF

V gene: TRBV4-1
J gene: TRBJ2-5
CDR3 protein: CASSQLGGDETQYF

V gene: TRBV7-9
J gene: TRBJ1-4
CDR3 protein: CASSLGAELFF

V gene: TRBV19
J gene: TRBJ2-7
CDR3 protein: CASSISLMGSYEQYF

V gene: TRBV6-1
J gene: TRBJ1-6
CDR3 protein: CATSIRGSLSYNSPLHF

V gene: TRBV10-3
J gene: TRBJ2-1
CDR3 protein: CAISDGDRVTNEQFF

V gene: TRBV12-3/TRBV12-4
J gene: TRBJ2-2
CDR3 protein: CASSSWTGNTGELFF

V gene: TRBV7-9
J gene: TRBJ1-5
CDR3 protein: CASARGYSNQPQHF

V gene: TRBV6-1
J gene: TRBJ1-6
CDR3 protein: CASSEASNSPLHF

V gene: TRBV6-5
J gene: TRBJ2-3
CDR3 protein: CASTKQGTDTQYF

V gene: TRBV5-1
J gene: TRBJ2-2
CDR3 protein: CASRAANTGELFF

V gene: TRBV20-1
J gene: TRBJ2-3
CDR3 protein: CSAETGRGTDTQYF

V gene: TRBV14
J gene: TRBJ2-2
CDR3 protein: CASSQTSLTGELFF

V gene: TRBV5-1
J gene: TRBJ2-5
CDR3 protein: CASSFEGRKETQYF

V gene: TRBV7-2
J gene: TRBJ1-5
CDR3 protein: CASSTQGSQPQHF

V gene: TRBV5-1
J gene: TRBJ1-1
CDR3 protein: CASAGQPIGTEAFF

V gene: TRBV5-5
J gene: TRBJ1-5
CDR3 protein: CASSSEGGSNQPQHF

V gene: TRBV7-9
J gene: TRBJ2-5
CDR3 protein: CASARPGIQETQYF

V gene: TRBV6-5
J gene: TRBJ2-7
CDR3 protein: CASSYSPGSVYEQYF

V gene: TRBV9
J gene: TRBJ1-2
CDR3 protein: CASSQALTGRSYGYTF

V gene: TRBV20-1
J gene: TRBJ1-5
CDR3 protein: CSAGEVGNQPQHF